This T cell receptor (beta chain) was documented in a study of blood T cell repertoires in COVID-19. Overall study context: Nucleic acid was either cDNA or gDNA, and it came from T cells, B-cell-depleted T cells, or PBMCs.

This clone was found once. V dropped 5 bases and J dropped 10; count of bases not matched to a gene: 5. Germline values: CDR1 SGHTA, CDR2 FQGNSA. The length of the CDR3 is 14 residues. Study processing details: Reference gene primer amplification in the assay estimated nucleated cell counts. Repertoires were generated with immunoSEQ multiplex PCR, while TCRdb's copy carries only in-frame clones and drops some. The V and J calls and clone size were taken over from that table, and D and trimming were inferred from the DNA. The profile covers 110,000 to 150,000 clones, with approximately 78% appearing a single time and less than 5% taken by the ten largest.

This sequence was found in a woman aged 80 or over with acute or convalescent COVID-19. The sequencing sample was made of peripheral blood. The chain uses TRBV7-2 and TRBJ2-1, with 13 nucleotides matching TRBD2. The CDR3 DNA reads TGTGCCAGCAGCCGGACTAGCGGGAGTTGGGAGCAGTTCTTC. Its protein is CASSRTSGSWEQFF.